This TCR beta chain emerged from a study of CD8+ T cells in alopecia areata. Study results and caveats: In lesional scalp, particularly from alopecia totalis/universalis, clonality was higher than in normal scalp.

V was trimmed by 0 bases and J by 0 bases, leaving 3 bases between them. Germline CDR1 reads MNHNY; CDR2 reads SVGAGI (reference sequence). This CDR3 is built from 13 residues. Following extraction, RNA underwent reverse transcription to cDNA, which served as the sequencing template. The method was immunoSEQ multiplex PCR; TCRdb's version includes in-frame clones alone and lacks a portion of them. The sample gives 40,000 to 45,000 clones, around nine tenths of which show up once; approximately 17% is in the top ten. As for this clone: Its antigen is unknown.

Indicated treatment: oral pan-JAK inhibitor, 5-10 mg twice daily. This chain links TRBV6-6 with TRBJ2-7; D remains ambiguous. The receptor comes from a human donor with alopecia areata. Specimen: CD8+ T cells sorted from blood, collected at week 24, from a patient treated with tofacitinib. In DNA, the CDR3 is TGTGCCAGCAGTTACTCGAGCTCCTACGAGCAGTACTTC. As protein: CASSYSSSYEQYF.